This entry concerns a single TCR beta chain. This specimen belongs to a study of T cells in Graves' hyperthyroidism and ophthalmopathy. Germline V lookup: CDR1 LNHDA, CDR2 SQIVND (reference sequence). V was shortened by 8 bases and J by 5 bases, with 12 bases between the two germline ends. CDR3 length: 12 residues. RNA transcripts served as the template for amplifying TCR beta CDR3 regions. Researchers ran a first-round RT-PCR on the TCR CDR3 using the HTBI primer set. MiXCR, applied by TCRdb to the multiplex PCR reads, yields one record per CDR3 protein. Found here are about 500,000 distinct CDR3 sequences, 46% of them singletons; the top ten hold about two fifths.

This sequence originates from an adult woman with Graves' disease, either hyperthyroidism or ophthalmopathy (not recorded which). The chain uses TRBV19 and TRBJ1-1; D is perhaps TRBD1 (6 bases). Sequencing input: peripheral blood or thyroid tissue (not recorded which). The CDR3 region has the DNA TGTGCCAGTGGGGGCATAGGAACTGAAGCTTTCTTT. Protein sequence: CASGGIGTEAFF.